The 20 T cell receptor beta chains below were found in one sample sequenced in a study of cytomegalovirus exposure and HLA in healthy donors. The primer mix had 60 Vbeta and 13 Jbeta primers. Sequencing was performed with immunoSEQ multiplex PCR; in TCRdb, only in-frame clones are kept and a portion is missing. The sample records tens of thousands of clones, around 65% being singletons. The sequenced sample consisted of PBMCs. The receptors shown here come from a man between 60 and 75 years old in good health and CMV-seropositive.

This rearrangement joins TRBV7-2 to TRBJ1-2, with unresolved D. V lost 1 base to trimming and J lost 2 bases, with 8 bases between them. Germline CDR1 and CDR2: SGHTA and FQGNSA. The length of the CDR3 is 14 residues. The CDR3 reads CASSLDPGNYGYTF. DNA of the CDR3: TGTGCCAGCAGCTTAGATCCAGGCAACTATGGCTACACCTTC.

V usage is TRBV10-3 and J usage is TRBJ1-1; D remains ambiguous. V was trimmed by 6 bases and J by 0 bases, leaving 8 bases between them. This CDR3 comprises 13 residues. The germline gives CDR1 ENHRY, CDR2 SYGVKD. This CDR3 is CAISHAMNTEAFF. DNA of the CDR3: TGTGCCATCAGCCACGCTATGAACACTGAAGCTTTCTTT.

This chain uses TRBV6-5 with TRBJ2-3, with unresolved D. V was pared by 4 bases and J by 3 bases, with 8 bases between. The CDR3 extends over 13 amino acids. The germline V gene encodes CDR1 MNHEY and CDR2 SVGAGI. CDR3 residues: CASSSTGTDTQYF. As DNA, the CDR3 is TGTGCCAGCAGTTCTACCGGGACAGATACGCAGTATTTT.

The chain links TRBV6-6 to TRBJ1-2; the match to TRBD1 covers 10 bases. The germline CDR1 and CDR2 sequences are MNHNY and SVGAGI (reference sequence). The length of the CDR3 is 14 residues. V lost 6 bases, J lost 7 bases, and 8 bases stayed unmatched. The CDR3 nucleotides read TGTGCCAGCAGGCCGACAGGGGGCGAGGCTGGCTACACCTTC. Protein product: CASRPTGGEAGYTF.

This clone was counted between two and nine times. The V gene is TRBV2, the J gene TRBJ2-5; D not resolved. CDR3 length equals 13 residues. V was trimmed by 0 bases and J by 5 bases, leaving 7 bases between them. The germline V gene encodes CDR1 SNHLY and CDR2 FYNNEI. The CDR3: CASSEAPLETQYF. The CDR3 DNA is TGTGCCAGCAGTGAAGCCCCCCTGGAGACCCAGTACTTC.

This CDR3 reads CASAARTPREKLFF. The CDR3 DNA sequence: TGTGCCAGCGCGGCTCGGACACCTAGAGAAAAACTGTTTTTT. The chain uses TRBV2 and TRBJ1-4; D possibly corresponds to TRBD1 (5 bases). Germline V lookup: CDR1 SNHLY, CDR2 FYNNEI. Trimming removed 8 bases from V and 8 bases from J, with 18 bases in between. This CDR3 comprises 14 residues.

The V and J genes are TRBV4-1 and TRBJ2-1, with TRBD1 identical over 10 bases. J was trimmed by 7 bases and V by 0 bases; bases with no gene match: 3. Per germline, CDR1 MGHRA and CDR2 YSYEKL. The CDR3 has 15 residues. The CDR3: CASSQERDRGNEQFF. The CDR3 DNA sequence: TGCGCCAGCAGCCAAGAAAGGGACAGGGGTAATGAGCAGTTCTTC.

The chain employs TRBV11-1 and TRBJ2-7; 7 nucleotides align to TRBD1. The CDR3 consists of 12 residues. Germline V lookup: CDR1 SGHAT, CDR2 FQDESV (reference sequence). The V and J ends lost 4 bases and 4 bases, in that order; junction bases with no gene match: 1. Here the CDR3 reads CASSSTGYEQYF. The DNA of the CDR3 is TGTGCCAGCAGCTCGACAGGGTACGAGCAGTACTTC.

This chain connects TRBV5-4 to TRBJ2-2; 7 bases align to TRBD1. The V and J ends lost 4 bases and 2 bases, in that order; junction bases with no gene match: 5. The germline CDR1 and CDR2 sequences are SGHNT and YYREEE (reference sequence). The CDR3 runs to 15 residues. The CDR3 bases are TGTGCCAGCAGCGCCACAGGGGTTAACACCGGGGAGCTGTTTTTT. This gives the protein CASSATGVNTGELFF.

This clone appeared a single time. V and J are TRBV28 and TRBJ2-7, with D tentatively TRBD2 (5 bases). Germline values: CDR1 MDHEN, CDR2 SYDVKM. The CDR3 covers 13 residues. With 2 bases removed from V and 5 bases from J, the gap between germline ends came to 10 bases. CDR3 sequence reads: CASSLLASHEQYF. The CDR3 nucleotides read TGTGCCAGCAGTTTACTAGCCAGCCACGAGCAGTACTTC.

J is TRBJ2-3 and V is TRBV7-9; a weak D match, TRBD2 (5 bases). From germline, CDR1 is SEHNR and CDR2 FQNEAQ (reference sequence). CDR3 length: 15 residues. V shed 5 bases and J shed 2 bases, with 14 bases lying between them. CDR3 in DNA: TGTGCCAGCAGCGTGCGGCCGGGAAACACAGATACGCAGTATTTT. This sequence encodes CASSVRPGNTDTQYF.

This clone was observed a few times. The V call is TRBV5-8, the J call TRBJ2-7; 7 positions agree with TRBD1. Germline trimming cut 10 bases from V and 1 base from J; bases unmatched to any gene: 8. There are 13 residues in the CDR3. Germline CDR1 reads SGHTS; CDR2 reads YDEGEE. The CDR3 coding sequence is TGTGCCCTAGGAAGGGACAGATCCTACGAGCAGTACTTC. Protein: CALGRDRSYEQYF.

The rearrangement joins TRBV7-3 to TRBJ2-2; TRBD2 matches 7 bases. Unmatched junction bases numbered 7, after V lost 1 base and J lost 5 bases. The CDR3 spans 16 residues. The germline V gene has CDR1 SGHTA and CDR2 FQGTGA. As DNA, the CDR3 is TGTGCCAGCAGCTTAATCGCGACTAGCAGAACCGGGGAGCTGTTTTTT. Translating gives CASSLIATSRTGELFF.

This clone was observed a single time. The chain joins TRBV4-2 to TRBJ1-2; D might be TRBD1 (5 bases). The CDR3 runs 17 residues. CDR1 and CDR2 from the germline V gene are LGHNA and YNFKEQ. The V end lost 0 bases, the J end lost 4 bases, and 18 bases lay between the germline ends. In nucleotides, the CDR3 is TGTGCCAGCAGCCAAGATGTAGGCGGGACGACCCTCTATGGCTACACCTTC. Translating it yields CASSQDVGGTTLYGYTF.

The gene calls are TRBV14 and TRBJ2-5, with 14 bases aligning to TRBD2. The CDR3 runs 20 residues. Trimming at V came to 6 bases and at J to 4 bases, leaving 19 bases not matched to a gene. Germline CDR1 SGHDN, CDR2 FVKESK. The CDR3 loop is CASSPGTSGGTSSGRETQYF. CDR3 in DNA: TGTGCCAGCAGTCCCGGGACTAGCGGGGGCACGTCATCAGGTAGAGAGACCCAGTACTTC.

V gene TRBV7-6 combines with J gene TRBJ2-1; 10 nucleotides match TRBD2. Germline CDR1 reads SGHVS; CDR2 reads FNYEAQ. J was trimmed by 6 bases and V by 4 bases; bases with no gene match: 6. CDR3 length: 15 amino acids. The CDR3 coding sequence is TGTGCCAGCAGCTCCCCGGGACTAGCGTCCAATGAGCAGTTCTTC. Translated: CASSSPGLASNEQFF.

A single count supports this clone. J is TRBJ1-1 and V is TRBV7-2; TRBD1 aligns across 8 bases. CDR3 length equals 17 residues. The germline V gene has CDR1 SGHTA and CDR2 FQGNSA. The V and J ends lost 2 bases and 1 base, in that order; junction bases with no gene match: 9. The CDR3 loop reads CASSLLPGGRGNTEAFF. The DNA of the CDR3 is TGTGCCAGCAGCTTACTCCCAGGGGGCCGGGGGAACACTGAAGCTTTCTTT.

The V gene is TRBV6-4, the J gene TRBJ2-1, with D maybe TRBD1 (5 bases). Germline CDR1 reads MRHNA; CDR2 reads SNTAGT. CDR3 length equals 15 residues. Deletions cut 3 bases from V and 7 bases from J, with 16 bases between. The CDR3: CASSEGASKRNEQFF. In nucleotides, the CDR3 is TGTGCCAGCAGTGAAGGGGCCAGCAAGAGGAATGAGCAGTTCTTC.

This clone was seen only once. The chain employs TRBV7-9 and TRBJ1-1, with D possibly being TRBD1 (6 bases). The germline V and J ends were trimmed by 7 bases and 8 bases, with 11 bases remaining between them. Germline CDR1 SEHNR, CDR2 FQNEAQ (reference sequence). The CDR3 has 11 amino acids. For the CDR3, the DNA is TGTGCCAGCACTTACGACAGGGAAGCTTTCTTT. Protein product: CASTYDREAFF.

V is TRBV9 and J is TRBJ2-6, with unresolved D. CDR1 is SGDLS and CDR2 is YYNGEE in the germline V gene. The CDR3 totals 15 residues. V lost 0 bases to trimming and J lost 0 bases, with 4 bases between them. Here the CDR3 DNA reads TGTGCCAGCAGCGTAGAGCACTCTGGGGCCAACGTCCTGACTTTC. This translates into CASSVEHSGANVLTF.